The 27 T cell receptor beta chains listed next were all sequenced from one sample in a study of blood T cell repertoires in COVID-19. Only in-frame clones appear in the TCRdb table, and some are missing; sequencing was by immunoSEQ multiplex PCR. The table records about 170,000 clones, about 82% of them present only once. The specimen sequenced was peripheral blood. These receptors were obtained from a man aged 45-65 years with active or convalescent COVID-19.

This chain uses TRBV6-5 with TRBJ2-5, with 7 nucleotides matching TRBD1. This CDR3 spans 13 amino acids. J gave up 5 bases and V 4 bases, and 4 bases lay outside the gene matches. In germline, CDR1 is MNHEY, CDR2 SVGAGI. CDR3 region: CASSFQDRETQYF. DNA of the CDR3: TGTGCCAGCAGTTTTCAGGACAGGGAGACCCAGTACTTC.

V is TRBV4-3 and J is TRBJ2-2, with 9 bases lining up with TRBD1. There are 17 residues in the CDR3. Germline V lookup: CDR1 LGHNA, CDR2 YSLEER. Losses at the gene ends were 3 bases for V and 3 bases for J; bases not matched to a gene: 8. This chain's CDR3 is CASSQRGQGLHTGELFF. The CDR3 coding sequence is TGCGCCAGCAGCCAGCGAGGACAGGGGCTCCACACCGGGGAGCTGTTTTTT.

In nucleotides, the CDR3 is TGTGCCAGAAGCCACAGAGAAAAAATCGGAAACACCATATATTTT. It specifies CARSHREKIGNTIYF. V is TRBV7-5 and J is TRBJ1-3; the table's D call of TRBD1 was not tested on the DNA. TRBV7-5 is labeled a pseudogene. The CDR3 runs 15 residues.

The chain carries TRBV28 and TRBJ1-2, with 7 bases that match TRBD1. V was pared by 2 bases and J by 6 bases, with 9 bases of the junction left unmatched. The CDR3 loop spans 15 amino acids. Germline V gives CDR1 MDHEN, CDR2 SYDVKM. The DNA of the CDR3 is TGTGCCAGCAGTTTAACCCCTCGAGGGGGCCATGGCTACACCTTC. Protein product: CASSLTPRGGHGYTF.

This clone was seen more than once but under ten times. Different DNA sequences within this sample yield the same CDR3. CDR3 residues: CASSHRDRNYEQYF. CDR3 sequence (DNA): TGTGCCAGCAGCCACCGGGACAGGAACTACGAGCAGTACTTC. The V call is TRBV7-9, the J call TRBJ2-7; 8 bases map to TRBD1. V lost 5 bases to trimming and J lost 3 bases; unmatched junction nucleotides: 6. CDR3 size: 14 residues. Germline V lookup: CDR1 SEHNR, CDR2 FQNEAQ (reference sequence).

The CDR3: CASSQSAVLAPLHF. Written as DNA, the CDR3 is TGTGCCAGCAGCCAATCTGCGGTCTTAGCACCCCTCCACTTT. The chain employs TRBV16 and TRBJ1-6, with D unclear. Trimming took off 0 bases at V and 11 bases at J, with 11 bases between the two ends. Germline V gene data show CDR1 as KGHSY and CDR2 as FQNENV. The CDR3 is made up of 14 amino acids.

This chain joins TRBV5-1 and TRBJ1-2; D perhaps matches TRBD1 (6 bases). V gave up 4 bases and J gave up 2 bases, with 18 bases separating them. Germline V lookup: CDR1 SGHRS, CDR2 YFSETQ. The CDR3 is 16 residues long. The CDR3 region has the DNA TGCGCCAGCAGCGTGCTAAGGGGACAACCGAACTATGGCTACACCTTC. Translated: CASSVLRGQPNYGYTF.

This chain joins TRBV5-4 and TRBJ1-1; 9 bases align to TRBD1. CDR1 and CDR2 from the germline V gene are SGHNT and YYREEE (reference sequence). The CDR3 is 15 residues long. J gave up 2 bases and V 0 bases, and 2 bases lay outside the gene matches. The CDR3 DNA follows: TGTGCCAGCAGCTTGGGGGACAGGGTAAACACTGAAGCTTTCTTT. This translates into CASSLGDRVNTEAFF.

The chain links TRBV14 to TRBJ1-4; no clear D gene. The CDR3 is 13 residues long. The germline gives CDR1 SGHDN, CDR2 FVKESK. The V and J ends lost 2 bases and 13 bases respectively, with 14 bases between them. DNA of the CDR3: TGTGCCAGCAGCCAAACGAGCGGTTTTGGACTGTTTTTT. This gives the protein CASSQTSGFGLFF.

This chain links TRBV5-4 with TRBJ2-5, with 7 bases fitting TRBD1. The CDR3 has 14 residues. V lost 0 bases to trimming and J lost 5 bases; unmatched junction nucleotides: 4. CDR1 and CDR2 from the germline V gene are SGHNT and YYREEE (reference sequence). The CDR3: CASSLGQGRETQYF. CDR3 nucleotide sequence: TGTGCCAGCAGCTTGGGACAGGGTAGGGAGACCCAGTACTTC.

The V call is TRBV7-9, the J call TRBJ1-3, with 8 bases aligning to TRBD1. The V and J ends lost 5 bases and 0 bases, in that order; junction bases with no gene match: 3. Germline V lookup: CDR1 SEHNR, CDR2 FQNEAQ (reference sequence). This CDR3 comprises 15 residues. The CDR3 reads CASSRDRPSGNTIYF. The CDR3 region has the DNA TGTGCCAGCAGCCGGGACAGGCCCTCTGGAAACACCATATATTTT.

Only one count was recorded for this clone. The chain uses TRBV14 and TRBJ2-3; 7 nucleotides agree with TRBD1. CDR1 and CDR2 (germline): SGHDN, FVKESK. The CDR3 is made up of 23 amino acids. Unmatched junction bases numbered 24, after V lost 0 bases and J lost 0 bases. The CDR3 nucleotides read TGTGCCAGCAGCCAAGATAGCCAACGATTTAGGGACAGTTTCTTTCCTAGCACAGATACGCAGTATTTT. It encodes CASSQDSQRFRDSFFPSTDTQYF.

J is TRBJ2-1 and V is TRBV21-1; the D call of TRBD2 is as the table states it, not checked on the DNA. TRBV21-1 is a pseudogene segment. CDR3 length: 17 amino acids. This chain's CDR3 is CASSKALLLAGGNEQFF. CDR3 bases: TGTGCCAGCAGCAAAGCGCTTTTGCTAGCGGGGGGCAATGAGCAGTTCTTC.

J is TRBJ2-1 and V is TRBV7-3; D not certain. V was pared by 3 bases and J by 2 bases, with 5 bases between. Looked up from germline, CDR1 is SGHTA and CDR2 is FQGTGA. This CDR3 is 13 amino acids long. CDR3 in DNA: TGTGCCAGCAGCTTCTACCCCTACAATGAGCAGTTCTTC. It specifies CASSFYPYNEQFF.

This rearrangement joins TRBV25-1 to TRBJ1-6; 8 bases fit TRBD1. V lost 4 bases to trimming and J lost 10 bases; unmatched junction nucleotides: 6. Germline CDR1 is MGHDK and CDR2 is SYGVNS. This CDR3 comprises 14 residues. CDR3 protein: CASSVQGARSPLHF. The CDR3, as DNA: TGTGCCAGCAGTGTTCAGGGGGCCAGATCACCCCTCCACTTT.

This rearrangement joins TRBV27 to TRBJ1-2; a weak D match, TRBD1 (6 bases). CDR1 and CDR2 (germline): MNHEY, SMNVEV (reference sequence). Trimming shortened V by 2 bases and J by 0 bases, and 10 bases separated the two germline ends. This CDR3 contains 15 residues. This chain's CDR3 is CASSLRQAANYGYTF. As DNA, the CDR3 is TGTGCCAGCAGTTTAAGACAGGCAGCTAACTATGGCTACACCTTC.

With regard to this clone: In the same sample, other DNA sequences code for this CDR3. The rearrangement links TRBV7-2 to TRBJ2-5, with 10 bases lining up with TRBD2. This CDR3 contains 15 residues. V lost 5 bases, J lost 5 bases, and 8 bases stayed unmatched. CDR1 is SGHTA and CDR2 is FQGNSA in the germline V gene. The CDR3 DNA is TGTGCCAGCAGCCCTAGCGGGGGCGCCGGGGAGACCCAGTACTTC. This encodes CASSPSGGAGETQYF.

This rearrangement joins TRBV12-5 to TRBJ1-2, with D tentatively TRBD1 (6 bases). The V gene lost 7 bases and the J gene lost 6 bases, with 12 bases spanning the gap. Germline CDR1 and CDR2: LGHNT and FRNRAP. The CDR3 totals 12 residues. The chain's CDR3 is CASVREGDGYTF. CDR3 sequence (DNA): TGTGCTAGTGTTAGAGAGGGGGATGGCTACACCTTC. Supplemented by reference TRBV12-5 and TRBJ1-2, the full variable domain reads DARVTQTPRHKVTEMGQEVTMRCQPILGHNTVFWYRQTMMQGLELLAYFRNRAPLDDSGMPKDRFSAEMPDATLATLKIQPSEPRDSAVYFCASVREGDGYTFGSGTRLTVV.

The gene calls are TRBV29-1 and TRBJ1-1; TRBD1 matches 8 bases. Germline CDR1 SQVTM, CDR2 ANQGSEA. J was trimmed by 12 bases and V by 3 bases; bases with no gene match: 9. This CDR3 spans 12 amino acids. The CDR3 DNA follows: TGCAGCGTTGATGGCGACAGGGGAAAAACTTTCTTT. This translates into CSVDGDRGKTFF.

The V gene is TRBV5-1, the J gene TRBJ2-7, with TRBD1 matching 7 bases. V lost 5 bases, J lost 4 bases, and 9 bases stayed unmatched. This CDR3 region has 14 residues. Per germline, CDR1 SGHRS and CDR2 YFSETQ. CDR3 in DNA: TGCGCCAGCAGTCCATCAGGGGGTGATTACGAGCAGTACTTC. It translates to CASSPSGGDYEQYF.

This chain joins TRBV9 and TRBJ2-7; 8 bases agree with TRBD1. The J segment lost 2 bases and the V segment lost 0 bases, leaving 4 bases of the junction unmatched. The CDR3 runs 15 residues. Germline CDR1 reads SGDLS; CDR2 reads YYNGEE. The CDR3 is CASSVATGEAYEQYF. CDR3 in DNA: TGTGCCAGCAGCGTAGCGACAGGGGAGGCCTACGAGCAGTACTTC.

J is TRBJ2-1 and V is TRBV28, with 11 bases identical to TRBD2. V gave up 5 bases and J gave up 7 bases; unmatched junction bases: 7. From germline, CDR1 is MDHEN and CDR2 SYDVKM. The CDR3 is made up of 15 amino acids. DNA of the CDR3: TGTGCCAGCAGTCCTATAGCGGGAGGGGGAAATGAGCAGTTCTTC. It encodes CASSPIAGGGNEQFF.

The gene calls are TRBV6-5 and TRBJ1-1; TRBD1 agrees at 7 bases. Germline CDR1 reads MNHEY; CDR2 reads SVGAGI. V lost 3 bases to trimming and J lost 2 bases; unmatched junction nucleotides: 6. The CDR3 is made up of 15 amino acids. CDR3 nucleotide sequence: TGTGCCAGCAGTTATTCAGGGGGGTCTAACACTGAAGCTTTCTTT. As protein: CASSYSGGSNTEAFF.

The chain combines TRBV7-2 with TRBJ1-2, with D uncertain. The CDR3 covers 13 residues. CDR1 and CDR2 (germline): SGHTA, FQGNSA. V was shortened by 2 bases and J by 4 bases, with 8 bases between the two germline ends. CDR3 coding DNA: TGTGCCAGCAGCTTATCTGAGGGCTATGGCTACACCTTC. Translating gives CASSLSEGYGYTF. Complete variable domain (other parts from reference TRBV7-2 and TRBJ1-2): GAGVSQSPSNKVTEKGKDVELRCDPISGHTALYWYRQSLGQGLEFLIYFQGNSAPDKSGLPSDRFSAERTGGSVSTLTIQRTQQEDSAVYLCASSLSEGYGYTFGSGTRLTVV.

The genes are TRBV27 and TRBJ1-5; possibly TRBD1 for D (6 bases). The V end lost 8 bases, the J end lost 1 base, and 12 bases lay between the germline ends. This CDR3 is built from 14 residues. Germline V gene sequence: CDR1 MNHEY, CDR2 SMNVEV (reference sequence). The DNA for the CDR3 is TGTGCCAGCCGCTCGGGACAAAGCAATCAGCCCCAGCATTTT. Translation gives CASRSGQSNQPQHF.

This clone has a handful of counts. The chain has TRBV3-1 (or the pseudogene TRBV3-2) and TRBJ1-1; maybe TRBD1 (5 bases). There are 14 residues in the CDR3. V was trimmed by 1 base and J by 0 bases, leaving 6 bases between them. Germline assignment: CDR1 LGHDT and CDR2 YNNKEL (reference sequence). The CDR3 DNA is TGTGCCAGCAGCCAAGCAGGGATGAACACTGAAGCTTTCTTT. Amino acid sequence: CASSQAGMNTEAFF.

The V and J genes are TRBV5-4 and TRBJ2-1; 10 bases are shared with TRBD2. Germline-derived CDR1 and CDR2 are SGHNT and YYREEE (reference sequence). This CDR3 comprises 18 residues. J gave up 6 bases and V 2 bases, and 14 bases lay outside the gene matches. CDR3 residues: CASSLAPPLAGNVNEQFF. The CDR3 nucleotides are TGTGCCAGCAGCTTAGCACCACCACTAGCGGGAAACGTCAATGAGCAGTTCTTC.